This entry is about one T cell receptor (beta chain). Both 60 Vbeta primers and 13 Jbeta primers went into the PCR. Only in-frame clones appear in the TCRdb table, and some are missing; sequencing was by immunoSEQ multiplex PCR. The sample yields 250,000 or so clones, roughly 91% seen once. The sample belongs to a study of cytomegalovirus exposure and HLA in healthy donors. The germline V and J ends were trimmed by 1 base and 6 bases, with 6 bases remaining between them. This CDR3 has 13 residues. Per germline, CDR1 SGHAT and CDR2 FQNNGV. Healthy individuals who donated bone marrow served as the donors.

The sequenced sample consisted of PBMCs. The V call is TRBV11-2, the J call TRBJ2-2; D remains unclear. The receptor comes from a girl aged 2-10 years in good health and CMV-seronegative. Here the CDR3 DNA reads TGTGCCAGCAGCTTAGGGGCAGCCGGGGAGCTGTTTTTT. This translates into CASSLGAAGELFF.